This T cell receptor (beta chain) was captured by sequencing in a study of breast tumors, draining lymph nodes, adjacent tissues. Trimming left V 3 bases short and J 1 base short, with 10 bases between. Germline lookup yields CDR1 LNHDA and CDR2 SQIVND (reference sequence). The CDR3 runs to 14 residues. Using its own MiXCR run on the multiplex PCR reads, TCRdb lists one record per CDR3 protein. The table shows about 47,000 distinct CDR3 sequences, with more than 20% occurring only once. This clonotype was observed many times. This TCR was sampled from a female donor with breast cancer. Some clones in this sample may be carry-over from other donors' samples. The chain has TRBV19 and TRBJ2-7; D may be TRBD1 or TRBD2 (5 bases each). Sequencing used breast tumor tissue. The CDR3 spells CASSIRDGSYEQYF. The CDR3 nucleotides are TGTGCCAGTAGTATTAGGGACGGATCCTACGAGCAGTACTTC. Combining the CDR3 with reference TRBV19 and TRBJ2-7 gives the whole variable domain DGGITQSPKYLFRKEGQNVTLSCEQNLNHDAMYWYRQDPGQGLRLIYYSQIVNDFQKGDIAEGYSVSREKKESFPLTVTSAQKNPTAFYLCASSIRDGSYEQYFGPGTRLTVT.